One sample yielded the 12 T cell receptor beta chains listed below, sequenced in a study of T cells after somatic rescue of genetic block. Only in-frame clones appear in the TCRdb table, and some are missing; sequencing was by immunoSEQ multiplex PCR. Here the sample spans more than 70,000 clones, 80% to 90% being singletons. Specimen: peripheral blood mononuclear cells (PBMCs). Every receptor here comes from a woman aged 18-29 years.

The gene calls are TRBV29-1 and TRBJ2-1, with 7 bases identical to TRBD1. The CDR3 has 14 residues. CDR1 is SQVTM, CDR2 ANQGSEA, per germline. The junction had 5 bases not matched to a gene; V was cut back by 6 bases and J by 0 bases. The CDR3 is CSVHRGSSYNEQFF. DNA for the CDR3: TGCAGCGTCCACAGGGGTAGCTCCTACAATGAGCAGTTCTTC.

The chain links TRBV7-9 to TRBJ2-5; tentatively, D is TRBD2 (6 bases). Germline assignment: CDR1 SEHNR and CDR2 FQNEAQ (reference sequence). V gave up 0 bases and J gave up 5 bases, with 16 bases separating them. The CDR3 contains 16 residues. The CDR3 reads CASSLAQGGSRETQYF. The CDR3 nucleotides are TGTGCCAGCAGCTTAGCGCAAGGAGGGAGTAGGGAGACCCAGTACTTC.

The chain uses TRBV27 and TRBJ1-5; 8 nucleotides match TRBD1. Germline CDR1 and CDR2: MNHEY and SMNVEV (reference sequence). Losses at the gene ends were 8 bases for V and 6 bases for J; bases not matched to a gene: 18. The CDR3 contains 17 residues. Here the CDR3 DNA reads TGTGCCAGCTCGGACAGGGCTCGAGGCTCGTTTGGTCAGCCCCAGCATTTT. Translation: CASSDRARGSFGQPQHF.

The chain uses TRBV6-1 and TRBJ2-7; tentative D call: TRBD2 (5 bases). Trimming removed 5 bases at V and 1 base at J, with 9 bases between. The germline V gene has CDR1 MNHNS and CDR2 SASEGT. There are 13 residues in the CDR3. CDR3 nucleotide sequence: TGTGCCAGCAGTTCGAAGCGGTCCTACGAGCAGTACTTC. Translation: CASSSKRSYEQYF.

The chain links TRBV7-9 to TRBJ1-4; 10 bases fit TRBD1. Germline CDR1 reads SEHNR; CDR2 reads FQNEAQ (reference sequence). This CDR3 contains 15 residues. Trimming cost V 5 bases and J 6 bases; bases outside gene matches: 6. CDR3 sequence reads: CASSALGTGDEKLFF. For the CDR3, the DNA is TGTGCCAGCAGCGCCCTCGGGACAGGGGATGAAAAACTGTTTTTT. The full variable domain, in which reference TRBV7-9 and TRBJ1-4 provide the parts outside the CDR3, is DTGVSQNPRHKITKRGQNVTFRCDPISEHNRLYWYRQTLGQGPEFLTYFQNEAQLEKSRLLSDRFSAERPKGSFSTLEIQRTEQGDSAMYLCASSALGTGDEKLFFGSGTQLSVL.

The genes are TRBV4-1 and TRBJ2-1; 8 bases are a match to TRBD2. This CDR3 is built from 16 residues. Germline loops: CDR1 MGHRA, CDR2 YSYEKL. J was trimmed by 4 bases and V by 0 bases; bases with no gene match: 5. The chain's CDR3 is CASSQDRTSGYNEQFF. CDR3 in DNA: TGCGCCAGCAGCCAAGATCGTACTAGCGGATACAATGAGCAGTTCTTC.

CDR3 nucleotides: TGTGCCAGCACCATCTCGCAAGGGACGACACTTTATGGCTACACCTTC. It encodes CASTISQGTTLYGYTF. The chain combines TRBV5-4 with TRBJ1-2, with a weak D call TRBD1 (5 bases). V was pared by 6 bases and J by 5 bases, with 23 bases between. This CDR3 has 16 amino acids. CDR1 SGHNT and CDR2 YYREEE come from the germline V gene (reference sequence).

The rearrangement uses TRBV5-1 and TRBJ2-3; no reliable D call. The V gene lost 0 bases and the J gene lost 7 bases, with 9 bases spanning the gap. Germline assignment: CDR1 SGHRS and CDR2 YFSETQ. The CDR3 has 13 residues. The CDR3 reads CASSLAGANTQYF. In DNA, the CDR3 is TGCGCCAGCAGCTTGGCCGGAGCAAATACGCAGTATTTT.

This clone was seen once. This rearrangement joins TRBV7-3 to TRBJ2-1; a possible D gene is TRBD1 (6 bases). The germline V gene encodes CDR1 SGHTA and CDR2 FQGTGA. This CDR3 is built from 13 residues. With 5 bases removed from V and 5 bases from J, the gap between germline ends came to 10 bases. CDR3 in amino acids: CASSRTVDNEQFF. The CDR3 DNA reads TGTGCCAGCAGCAGGACAGTTGACAATGAGCAGTTCTTC. The entire variable domain, with the rest obtained from reference TRBV7-3 and TRBJ2-1, is as follows: GAGVSQTPSNKVTEKGKYVELRCDPISGHTALYWYRQSLGQGPEFLIYFQGTGAADDSGLPNDRFFAVRPEGSVSTLKIQRTERGDSAVYLCASSRTVDNEQFFGPGTRLTVL.

The chain joins TRBV28 to TRBJ1-4; D is possibly TRBD1 (5 bases). Germline V gives CDR1 MDHEN, CDR2 SYDVKM. The CDR3 runs to 14 residues. The germline V and J ends were trimmed by 4 bases and 8 bases, with 14 bases remaining between them. The CDR3 DNA is TGTGCCAGCAGTTACTCCGGGACGGTCGAAAAACTGTTTTTT. This translates into CASSYSGTVEKLFF. The variable domain in full, completed from reference TRBV28 and TRBJ1-4, reads DVKVTQSSRYLVKRTGEKVFLECVQDMDHENMFWYRQDPGLGLRLIYFSYDVKMKEKGDIPEGYSVSREKKERFSLILESASTNQTSMYLCASSYSGTVEKLFFGSGTQLSVL.

This sequence joins TRBV7-9 and TRBJ2-3, with D hard to call. With 11 bases removed from V and 2 bases from J, the gap between germline ends came to 11 bases. Looked up from germline, CDR1 is SEHNR and CDR2 is FQNEAQ (reference sequence). The CDR3 spans 12 residues. Here the CDR3 reads CASTSHTDTQYF. The CDR3, as DNA: TGTGCCTCGACCTCCCACACAGATACGCAGTATTTT.

The chain employs TRBV7-6 and TRBJ2-2, with TRBD2 identical over 10 bases. Trimming removed 2 bases from V and 2 bases from J; junction bases left unmatched: 11. Germline V gene lookup returns CDR1 SGHVS and CDR2 FNYEAQ. The CDR3 is made up of 19 amino acids. The CDR3 loop reads CASSLFPFSGRLNTGELFF. CDR3 DNA sequence: TGTGCCAGCAGCTTATTCCCATTTAGCGGGAGGCTCAACACCGGGGAGCTGTTTTTT.